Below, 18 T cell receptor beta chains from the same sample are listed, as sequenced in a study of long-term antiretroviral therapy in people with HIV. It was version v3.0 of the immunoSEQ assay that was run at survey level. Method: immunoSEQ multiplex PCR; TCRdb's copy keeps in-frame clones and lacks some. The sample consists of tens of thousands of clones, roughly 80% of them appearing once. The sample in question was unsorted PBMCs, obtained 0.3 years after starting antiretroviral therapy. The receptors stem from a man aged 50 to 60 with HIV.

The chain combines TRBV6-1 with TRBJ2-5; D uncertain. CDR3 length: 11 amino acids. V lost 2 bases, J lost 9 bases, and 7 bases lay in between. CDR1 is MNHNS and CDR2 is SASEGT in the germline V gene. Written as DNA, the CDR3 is TGTGCCAGCAGTGAATTTACGGCCCAGTACTTC. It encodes CASSEFTAQYF.

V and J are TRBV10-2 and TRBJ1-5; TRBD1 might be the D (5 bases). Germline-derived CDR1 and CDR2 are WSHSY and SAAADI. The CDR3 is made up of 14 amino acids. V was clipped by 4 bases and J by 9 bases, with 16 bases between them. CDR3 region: CASSAGTGDRPQHF. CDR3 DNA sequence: TGCGCCAGCAGTGCCGGGACGGGGGATCGGCCCCAGCATTTT.

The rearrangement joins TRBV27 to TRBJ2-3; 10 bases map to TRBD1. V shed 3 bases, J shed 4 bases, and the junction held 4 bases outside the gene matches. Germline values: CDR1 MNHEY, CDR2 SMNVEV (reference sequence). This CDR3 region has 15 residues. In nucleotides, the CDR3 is TGTGCCAGCAGTTTCTCGACAGGGGGCGCAGATACGCAGTATTTT. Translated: CASSFSTGGADTQYF.

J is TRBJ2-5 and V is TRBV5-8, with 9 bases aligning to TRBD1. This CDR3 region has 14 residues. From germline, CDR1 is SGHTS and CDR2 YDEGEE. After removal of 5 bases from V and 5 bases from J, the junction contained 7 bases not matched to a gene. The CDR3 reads CASSLQGAQETQYF. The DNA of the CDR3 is TGTGCCAGCAGTTTACAGGGGGCCCAGGAGACCCAGTACTTC.

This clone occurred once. CDR3 protein: CASSLLGGSLMNTEAFF. The CDR3, as DNA: TGTGCCAGCAGTTTGCTAGGGGGTTCTTTAATGAACACTGAAGCTTTCTTT. The chain recombines TRBV27 with TRBJ1-1, with a weak D call TRBD1 (6 bases). From germline, CDR1 is MNHEY and CDR2 SMNVEV (reference sequence). V was clipped by 3 bases and J by 0 bases, with 17 bases between them. The CDR3 contains 17 residues.

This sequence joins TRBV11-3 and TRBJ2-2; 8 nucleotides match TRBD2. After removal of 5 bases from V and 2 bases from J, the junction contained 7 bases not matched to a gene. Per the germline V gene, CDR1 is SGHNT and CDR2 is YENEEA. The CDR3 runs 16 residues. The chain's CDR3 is CASSPGGDINTGELFF. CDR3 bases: TGTGCCAGCAGCCCCGGGGGGGACATTAACACCGGGGAGCTGTTTTTT.

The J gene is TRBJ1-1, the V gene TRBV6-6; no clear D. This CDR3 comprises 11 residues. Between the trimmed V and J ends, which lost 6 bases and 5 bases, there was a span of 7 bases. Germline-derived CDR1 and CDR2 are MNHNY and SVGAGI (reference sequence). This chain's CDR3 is CASSPTTEAFF. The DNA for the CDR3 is TGTGCCAGCAGCCCTACGACTGAAGCTTTCTTT.

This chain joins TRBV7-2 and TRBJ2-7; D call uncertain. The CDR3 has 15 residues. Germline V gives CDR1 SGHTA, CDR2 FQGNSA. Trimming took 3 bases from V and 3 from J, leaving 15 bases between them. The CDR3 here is CASSFHGPSHYEQYF. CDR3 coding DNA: TGTGCCAGCAGCTTCCACGGACCATCCCACTACGAGCAGTACTTC. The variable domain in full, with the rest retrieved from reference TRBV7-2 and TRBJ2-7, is GAGVSQSPSNKVTEKGKDVELRCDPISGHTALYWYRQSLGQGLEFLIYFQGNSAPDKSGLPSDRFSAERTGGSVSTLTIQRTQQEDSAVYLCASSFHGPSHYEQYFGPGTRLTVT.

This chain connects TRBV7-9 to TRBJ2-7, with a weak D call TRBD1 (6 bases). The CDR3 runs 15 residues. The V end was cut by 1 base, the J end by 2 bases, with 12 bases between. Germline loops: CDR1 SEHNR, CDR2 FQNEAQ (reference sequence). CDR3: CASSLVGRGTYEQYF. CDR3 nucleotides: TGTGCCAGCAGCTTAGTAGGCAGGGGAACCTACGAGCAGTACTTC.

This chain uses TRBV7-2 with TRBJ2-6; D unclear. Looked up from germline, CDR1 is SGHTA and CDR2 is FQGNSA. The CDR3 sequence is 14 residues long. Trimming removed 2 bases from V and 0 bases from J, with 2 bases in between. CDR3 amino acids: CASSLSSGANVLTF. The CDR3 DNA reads TGTGCCAGCAGCTTAAGCTCTGGGGCCAACGTCCTGACTTTC.

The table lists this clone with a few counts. DNA for the CDR3: TGTGCCAGCAGCGTAGGCCTAGTTGAGGGGAAGTATGGCTACACCTTC. As protein: CASSVGLVEGKYGYTF. The gene calls are TRBV9 and TRBJ1-2, with D possibly being TRBD1 (5 bases). The ends were cut back, 0 bases at V and 5 bases at J, with 17 bases in the middle. Germline CDR1 reads SGDLS; CDR2 reads YYNGEE. The CDR3 contains 16 residues.

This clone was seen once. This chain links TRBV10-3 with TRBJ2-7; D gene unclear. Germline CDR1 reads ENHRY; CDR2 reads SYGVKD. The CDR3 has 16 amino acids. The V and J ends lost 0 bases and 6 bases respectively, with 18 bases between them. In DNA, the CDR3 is TGTGCCATCAGTGAGTCGGGATTGGACCAGTGGGGCGAGCAGTACTTC. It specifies CAISESGLDQWGEQYF.

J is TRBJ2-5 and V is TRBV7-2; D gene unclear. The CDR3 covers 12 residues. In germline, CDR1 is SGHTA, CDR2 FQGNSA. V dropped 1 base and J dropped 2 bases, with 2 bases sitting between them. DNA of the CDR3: TGTGCCAGCAGCTTAGTTCAAGAGACCCAGTACTTC. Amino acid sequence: CASSLVQETQYF.

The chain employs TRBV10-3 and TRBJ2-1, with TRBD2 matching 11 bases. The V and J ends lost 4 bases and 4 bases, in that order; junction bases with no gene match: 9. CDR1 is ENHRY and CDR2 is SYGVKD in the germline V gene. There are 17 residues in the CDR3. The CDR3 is CAISAESLAGGYNEQFF. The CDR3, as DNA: TGTGCCATCAGTGCCGAATCATTAGCGGGAGGGTACAATGAGCAGTTCTTC.

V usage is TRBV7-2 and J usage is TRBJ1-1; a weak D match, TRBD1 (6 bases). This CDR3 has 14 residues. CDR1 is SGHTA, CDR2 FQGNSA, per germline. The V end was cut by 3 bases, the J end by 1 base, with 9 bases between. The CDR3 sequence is CASSLSTGNTEAFF. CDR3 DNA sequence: TGTGCCAGCAGCTTGTCGACAGGGAACACTGAAGCTTTCTTT.

The CDR3: CASSFGGGGGYTF. CDR3 bases: TGTGCCAGCAGCTTTGGGGGCGGAGGTGGCTACACCTTC. V is TRBV7-9 and J is TRBJ1-2, with a tentative D call TRBD1 (6 bases). The CDR3 totals 13 residues. CDR1 and CDR2 from the germline V gene are SEHNR and FQNEAQ (reference sequence). V lost 3 bases and J lost 7, with 12 bases in between.

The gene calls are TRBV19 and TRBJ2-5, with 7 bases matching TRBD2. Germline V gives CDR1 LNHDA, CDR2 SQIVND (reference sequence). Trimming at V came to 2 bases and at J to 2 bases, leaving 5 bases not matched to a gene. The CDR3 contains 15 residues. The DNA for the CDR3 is TGTGCCAGTAGTATAATGAGGGAGGGACAAGAGACCCAGTACTTC. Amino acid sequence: CASSIMREGQETQYF.

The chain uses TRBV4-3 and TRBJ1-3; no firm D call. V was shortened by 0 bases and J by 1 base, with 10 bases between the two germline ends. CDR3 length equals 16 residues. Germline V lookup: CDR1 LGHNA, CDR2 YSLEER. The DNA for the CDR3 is TGCGCCAGCAGCCAAGATATGAGTCTGTCTGGAAACACCATATATTTT. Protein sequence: CASSQDMSLSGNTIYF.